Shown below are 9 T cell receptor beta chains from a single sample sequenced in a study of identical twins. TCRdb re-called the 5' RACE reads through MiXCR, storing one row per CDR3 protein. Among about 690,000 distinct CDR3 sequences listed, 21% were seen once. These data were also filed under a second study, of T cells expressing NK-cell markers.

Sequencing was performed on PBMCs. The receptors were sampled from a woman aged 18-29 years in good health.

The rearrangement uses TRBV7-2 and TRBJ2-5; D ambiguous. Germline loops: CDR1 SGHTA, CDR2 FQGNSA. Trimming took 3 bases from V and 7 from J, leaving 18 bases between them. The CDR3 is 15 amino acids. Written as DNA, the CDR3 is TGTGCCAGCAGCTTCCAGGAAGTTGGGTACGCGACCCAGTACTTC. It translates to CASSFQEVGYATQYF.

The rearrangement joins TRBV20-1 to TRBJ2-1, with no clear D. Germline-derived CDR1 and CDR2 are DFQATT and SNEGSKA (reference sequence). The CDR3 is made up of 11 amino acids. Trimming cost V 2 bases and J 3 bases, with 2 bases left between them. DNA for the CDR3: TGCAGTGCTAGAAACTACAATGAGCAGTTCTTC. This codes for CSARNYNEQFF.

Here the CDR3 DNA reads TGTGCCAGCAGCTTGCAAGCCTCGAACACCGGGGAGCTGTTTTTT. Amino acid sequence: CASSLQASNTGELFF. This rearrangement joins TRBV5-4 to TRBJ2-2; no reliable D call. CDR3 length equals 15 residues. In germline, CDR1 is SGHNT, CDR2 YYREEE (reference sequence). Trimming stripped 1 base from V and 0 bases from J, with 7 bases between. Complete variable domain (other parts from reference TRBV5-4 and TRBJ2-2): ETGVTQSPTHLIKTRGQQVTLRCSSQSGHNTVSWYQQALGQGPQFIFQYYREEENGRGNFPPRFSGLQFPNYSSELNVNALELDDSALYLCASSLQASNTGELFFGEGSRLTVL.

This clonotype has more than one count but fewer than ten. The rearrangement links TRBV5-1 to TRBJ2-3; 9 bases agree with TRBD2. Trimming at V came to 4 bases and at J to 4 bases, leaving 10 bases not matched to a gene. The germline CDR1 and CDR2 sequences are SGHRS and YFSETQ. The CDR3 loop spans 16 amino acids. The CDR3 DNA reads as TGCGCCAGCAGCCGCATGGGACTAGCATCTGCAGATACGCAGTATTTT. Translation: CASSRMGLASADTQYF.

The V gene is TRBV10-3, the J gene TRBJ2-2, with 10 bases identical to TRBD2. The CDR3 has 14 amino acids. The ends lost 7 bases at V and 5 bases at J; junction bases unmatched: 4. Germline-derived CDR1 and CDR2 are ENHRY and SYGVKD. The CDR3 spells CAIKELAGTGELFF. CDR3 coding DNA: TGTGCCATCAAGGAACTAGCGGGGACCGGGGAGCTGTTTTTT.

As to this clonotype: This could be a read error, since a much larger clone is one nucleotide away. The CDR3 DNA follows: TGCAGCGTCAGGACAGGGGACGAGCAGTACTTC. Its translation is CSVRTGDEQYF. The rearrangement links TRBV29-1 to TRBJ2-7, with 9 bases that match TRBD1. V gave up 6 bases and J gave up 5 bases; unmatched junction bases: 2. Germline V gene lookup returns CDR1 SQVTM and CDR2 ANQGSEA. The length of the CDR3 is 11 residues.

This clonotype was seen only a few times. The chain joins TRBV7-2 to TRBJ2-3, with 8 bases that match TRBD1. The CDR3 contains 15 residues. The germline V gene encodes CDR1 SGHTA and CDR2 FQGNSA. V dropped 1 base and J dropped 4; count of bases not matched to a gene: 4. For the CDR3, the DNA is TGTGCCAGCAGCTTAGGGGGACAGGACTCAGATACGCAGTATTTT. This sequence encodes CASSLGGQDSDTQYF.

The genes are TRBV12-5 and TRBJ2-5, with D unclear. Per the germline V gene, CDR1 is LGHNT and CDR2 is FRNRAP. V was cut by 3 bases and J by 7 bases, with 12 bases left in between. The CDR3 is 13 residues long. The CDR3 DNA sequence: TGTGCTAGTGGTTTACCCCCGACATGGACCCAGTACTTC. It specifies CASGLPPTWTQYF.

This clonotype was detected many times. The V gene is TRBV27, the J gene TRBJ2-7, with D perhaps TRBD1 (5 bases). Trimming removed 6 bases from V and 1 base from J, with 16 bases in between. The germline gives CDR1 MNHEY, CDR2 SMNVEV (reference sequence). This CDR3 comprises 15 residues. CDR3 sequence reads: CASRSRGHGSYEQYF. As DNA, the CDR3 is TGTGCCAGCAGGAGTCGAGGACACGGGTCCTACGAGCAGTACTTC.